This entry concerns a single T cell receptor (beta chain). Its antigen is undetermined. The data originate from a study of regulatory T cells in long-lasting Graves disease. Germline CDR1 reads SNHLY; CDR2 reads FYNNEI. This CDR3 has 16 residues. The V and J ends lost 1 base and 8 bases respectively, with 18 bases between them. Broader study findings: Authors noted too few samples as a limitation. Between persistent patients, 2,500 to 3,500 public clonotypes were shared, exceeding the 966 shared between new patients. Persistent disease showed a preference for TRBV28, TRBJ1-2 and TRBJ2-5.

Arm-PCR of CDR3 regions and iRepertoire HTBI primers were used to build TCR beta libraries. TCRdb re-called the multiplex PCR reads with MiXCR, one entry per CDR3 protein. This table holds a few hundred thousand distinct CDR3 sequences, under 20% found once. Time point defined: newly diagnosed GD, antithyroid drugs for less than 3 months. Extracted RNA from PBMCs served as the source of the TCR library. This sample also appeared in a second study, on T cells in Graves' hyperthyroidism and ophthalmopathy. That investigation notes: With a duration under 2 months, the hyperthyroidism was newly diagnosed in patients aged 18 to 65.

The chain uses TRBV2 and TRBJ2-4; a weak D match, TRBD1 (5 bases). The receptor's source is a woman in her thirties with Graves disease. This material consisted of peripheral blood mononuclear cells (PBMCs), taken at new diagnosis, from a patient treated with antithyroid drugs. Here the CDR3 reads CASSEEWTRLRDIQYF. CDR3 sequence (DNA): TGTGCCAGCAGTGAAGAGTGGACACGGCTTCGGGACATTCAGTACTTC.